Listed below are T cell receptor beta chains from one sample, sequenced in a study of CD8 T cells in Susac syndrome. In TCRdb, the immunoSEQ multiplex PCR reads were re-called with MiXCR into one record per CDR3 protein. Here the sample spans approximately 200,000 distinct CDR3 sequences, approximately 95% being singletons. The specimen was CD4+ T cells from PBMCs. These receptors came from a human donor with multiple sclerosis. The CDR3 runs from the conserved cysteine through the conserved F or W. A D gene is named only where the DNA matches it firmly. Size values are once, few and many counts, or a class for expanded clones, and some rows have none.

V: TRBV12-3/TRBV12-4; J: TRBJ2-7; D: TRBD2; size: -; CDR3: CASRPPGLAGGHSLYEQYF; DNA: TGTGCCAGCAGGCCTCCGGGACTAGCGGGGGGGCATTCCCTCTACGAGCAGTACTTC
V: TRBV2; J: TRBJ2-7; D: -; size: -; CDR3: CASSSPRDSSYEQYF; DNA: TGTGCCAGCAGTTCCCCCCGGGACTCTAGCTACGAGCAGTACTTC
V: TRBV29-1; J: TRBJ1-1; D: -; size: -; CDR3: CSVVYRVMNTEAFF; DNA: TGCAGCGTTGTTTACAGGGTAATGAACACTGAAGCTTTCTTT
V: TRBV7-8; J: TRBJ2-7; D: -; size: -; CDR3: CASGIEIGPAGEQYF; DNA: TGTGCCAGCGGAATCGAAATTGGTCCGGCGGGCGAGCAGTACTTC
V: TRBV30; J: TRBJ1-5; D: TRBD1; size: -; CDR3: CAWSGDRGQGGNQPQHF; DNA: TGTGCCTGGAGTGGAGACAGGGGGCAAGGTGGCAATCAGCCCCAGCATTTT
V: TRBV9; J: TRBJ1-6; D: TRBD1; size: -; CDR3: CASSHGTENSPLHF; DNA: TGTGCCAGCAGCCATGGGACAGAAAATTCACCCCTCCACTTT
V: TRBV5-1; J: TRBJ1-5; D: -; size: -; CDR3: CASSLEVGDQPQHF; DNA: TGCGCCAGCAGCTTGGAGGTAGGGGATCAGCCCCAGCATTTT
V: TRBV3-1; J: TRBJ2-3; D: -; size: -; CDR3: CASSERMDTQYF; DNA: TGTGCCAGCAGCGAGCGGATGGATACGCAGTATTTT
V: TRBV6-2/TRBV6-3; J: TRBJ2-6; D: TRBD1; size: -; CDR3: CASSPWFLGQPYSGANVLTF; DNA: TGTGCCAGCAGTCCTTGGTTTCTGGGACAGCCTTATTCTGGGGCCAACGTCCTGACTTTC
V: TRBV24-1; J: TRBJ2-7; D: -; size: few; CDR3: CATSDPDGTEQYF; DNA: TGTGCCACCAGTGACCCGGACGGGACCGAGCAGTACTTC
V: TRBV15; J: TRBJ2-7; D: TRBD2; size: -; CDR3: CATSRVGTSGGDEQYF; DNA: TGTGCCACCAGCAGAGTTGGGACTAGCGGGGGGGACGAGCAGTACTTC
V: TRBV7-2; J: TRBJ2-3; D: TRBD2; size: -; CDR3: CASSLVASGGSSTDTQYF; DNA: TGTGCCAGCAGCTTAGTGGCTAGCGGGGGTTCAAGCACAGATACGCAGTATTTT
V: TRBV4-1; J: TRBJ2-3; D: -; size: -; CDR3: CASSQSPGQGTDTQYF; DNA: TGCGCCAGCAGCCAATCGCCGGGACAAGGCACAGATACGCAGTATTTT
V: TRBV28; J: TRBJ2-1; D: -; size: -; CDR3: CASRDMGGNEQFF; DNA: TGTGCCAGCCGTGACATGGGGGGCAATGAGCAGTTCTTC
V: TRBV27; J: TRBJ1-4; D: TRBD1; size: -; CDR3: CASSGTGGGEKLFF; DNA: TGTGCCAGCAGTGGGACAGGGGGGGGTGAAAAACTGTTTTTT
V: TRBV12-3/TRBV12-4; J: TRBJ2-3; D: -; size: -; CDR3: CASSLMGAPDTQYF; DNA: TGTGCCAGCAGTTTAATGGGGGCACCAGATACGCAGTATTTT
V: TRBV30; J: TRBJ2-3; D: -; size: -; CDR3: CAWSVVAGALDTQYF; DNA: TGTGCCTGGAGTGTAGTGGCGGGGGCTCTAGATACGCAGTATTTT
V: TRBV7-9; J: TRBJ1-4; D: -; size: -; CDR3: CASSPSRQRSTEKLFF; DNA: TGTGCCAGCAGCCCCTCCCGACAGCGGTCGACGGAAAAACTGTTTTTT
V: TRBV6-2/TRBV6-3; J: TRBJ1-2; D: TRBD1; size: -; CDR3: CASSQGAGYTF; DNA: TGTGCCAGCAGTCAGGGGGCTGGCTACACCTTC
V: TRBV30; J: TRBJ1-2; D: -; size: -; CDR3: CAWSVGLLTDYGYTF; DNA: TGTGCCTGGAGTGTCGGTCTTCTCACTGACTATGGCTACACCTTC
V: TRBV7-2; J: TRBJ2-6; D: TRBD2; size: -; CDR3: CASSPQIALAGSGANVLTF; DNA: TGTGCCAGCAGCCCCCAAATTGCCTTAGCGGGCTCTGGGGCCAACGTCCTGACTTTC
V: TRBV10-3; J: TRBJ2-7; D: -; size: -; CDR3: CAISNPAMGSYEQYF; DNA: TGTGCCATCAGCAACCCGGCAATGGGGTCCTACGAGCAGTACTTC
V: TRBV20-1; J: TRBJ2-7; D: TRBD2; size: -; CDR3: CSAPRGDEQYF; DNA: TGCAGTGCCCCGCGGGGGGACGAGCAGTACTTC
V: TRBV7-2; J: TRBJ2-5; D: -; size: -; CDR3: CASSLASGRGGRETQYF; DNA: TGTGCCAGCAGCTTAGCCTCAGGCAGGGGAGGTAGGGAGACCCAGTACTTC
V: TRBV30; J: TRBJ1-5; D: TRBD1; size: -; CDR3: CAWSQGGDQPQHF; DNA: TGTGCCTGGAGTCAAGGGGGCGATCAGCCCCAGCATTTT
V: TRBV25-1; J: TRBJ1-5; D: -; size: once; CDR3: CASSEAGSNQPQHF; DNA: TGTGCCAGCAGTGAGGCAGGGAGCAATCAGCCCCAGCATTTT
V: TRBV2; J: TRBJ2-5; D: -; size: -; CDR3: CASMGGAQETQYF; DNA: TGTGCCAGCATGGGGGGAGCTCAAGAGACCCAGTACTTC
V: TRBV19; J: TRBJ1-2; D: -; size: -; CDR3: CASLDLPGGYTF; DNA: TGTGCCAGCCTGGACCTCCCGGGGGGCTACACCTTC
V: TRBV7-9; J: TRBJ1-2; D: TRBD1; size: -; CDR3: CASSPQGGQGARGYTF; DNA: TGTGCCAGCAGTCCTCAAGGCGGACAGGGGGCGAGGGGCTACACCTTC
V: TRBV30; J: TRBJ1-2; D: TRBD1; size: -; CDR3: CAWGQAYGYTF; DNA: TGTGCCTGGGGACAGGCCTATGGCTACACCTTC
V: TRBV7-9; J: TRBJ1-5; D: TRBD1; size: -; CDR3: CASSLADRELNQPQHF; DNA: TGTGCCAGCAGCTTAGCGGACAGGGAACTCAATCAGCCCCAGCATTTT
V: TRBV15; J: TRBJ2-1; D: -; size: -; CDR3: CATSLRALGDEQFF; DNA: TGTGCCACCAGCCTGAGGGCCCTAGGAGATGAGCAGTTCTTC
V: TRBV7-2; J: TRBJ2-5; D: TRBD2; size: once; CDR3: CASSRSGTSGGQETQYF; DNA: TGTGCCAGCAGCCGCTCCGGGACTAGCGGGGGACAAGAGACCCAGTACTTC
V: TRBV28; J: TRBJ2-1; D: TRBD2; size: -; CDR3: CACRTSGRYNEQFF; DNA: TGTGCCTGCCGGACTAGCGGGAGATACAATGAGCAGTTCTTC
V: TRBV5-4; J: TRBJ2-5; D: -; size: -; CDR3: CASSSLGWETQYF; DNA: TGTGCCAGCAGCTCTCTCGGGTGGGAGACCCAGTACTTC
V: TRBV7-9; J: TRBJ2-1; D: -; size: once; CDR3: CASSRNTEYEQFF; DNA: TGTGCCAGCAGCCGCAATACGGAGTATGAGCAGTTCTTC
V: TRBV20-1; J: TRBJ1-5; D: -; size: -; CDR3: CSAREAAGNQPQHF; DNA: TGCAGTGCTAGAGAGGCCGCGGGGAATCAGCCCCAGCATTTT
V: TRBV5-6; J: TRBJ1-6; D: -; size: -; CDR3: CASSLKDSPLHF; DNA: TGTGCCAGCAGCTTGAAAGATTCACCCCTCCACTTT
V: TRBV3-1; J: TRBJ1-5; D: -; size: -; CDR3: CASSQGNQGGQPQHF; DNA: TGTGCCAGCAGCCAAGGAAACCAAGGGGGTCAGCCCCAGCATTTT
V: TRBV6-5; J: TRBJ2-1; D: TRBD1; size: -; CDR3: CASSFPGQGGAPYNEQFF; DNA: TGTGCCAGCAGTTTCCCGGGACAGGGCGGGGCGCCATACAATGAGCAGTTCTTC
V: TRBV25-1; J: TRBJ1-2; D: -; size: -; CDR3: CASSAGGGGYGYTF; DNA: TGTGCCAGCAGTGCCGGAGGAGGGGGCTATGGCTACACCTTC
V: TRBV5-4; J: TRBJ2-2; D: -; size: -; CDR3: CASSFQGTSNTGELFF; DNA: TGTGCCAGCAGCTTTCAGGGTACTTCGAACACCGGGGAGCTGTTTTTT
V: TRBV18; J: TRBJ1-1; D: -; size: -; CDR3: CASSNPADTEAFF; DNA: TGTGCCAGCTCTAACCCAGCGGACACTGAAGCTTTCTTT
V: TRBV15; J: TRBJ2-3; D: -; size: -; CDR3: CATSRGAVTDTQYF; DNA: TGTGCCACCAGCAGGGGGGCTGTGACAGATACGCAGTATTTT
V: TRBV7-9; J: TRBJ2-7; D: -; size: -; CDR3: CASSLERAYEQYF; DNA: TGTGCCAGCAGCTTAGAGAGGGCCTACGAGCAGTACTTC
V: TRBV20-1; J: TRBJ1-2; D: -; size: -; CDR3: CSASEPGVTGYTF; DNA: TGCAGTGCTAGCGAGCCAGGGGTTACTGGCTACACCTTC
V: TRBV6-6; J: TRBJ1-1; D: TRBD1; size: -; CDR3: CASSYDGTGNGAEAFF; DNA: TGTGCCAGCAGCTACGATGGGACAGGGAATGGAGCTGAAGCTTTCTTT
V: TRBV11-1; J: TRBJ2-1; D: TRBD1; size: -; CDR3: CASRPDRGTYNEQFF; DNA: TGTGCCAGCAGACCAGACAGGGGTACCTACAATGAGCAGTTCTTC
V: TRBV29-1; J: TRBJ2-1; D: -; size: -; CDR3: CSVGSGQMYNEQFF; DNA: TGCAGCGTGGGTTCGGGACAAATGTACAATGAGCAGTTCTTC
V: TRBV7-9; J: TRBJ2-1; D: TRBD1; size: -; CDR3: CASRRNRGTYNEQFF; DNA: TGTGCCAGCAGGCGTAACAGGGGAACCTACAATGAGCAGTTCTTC